This T cell receptor (beta chain) came from a study of identical twins. This clonotype has a handful of counts. TCRdb re-called the 5' RACE reads through MiXCR, storing one row per CDR3 protein. The top ten clones hold 0.25% to 0.3% of a sample with some 1,600,000 distinct CDR3 sequences, around a third of them seen once. Germline lookup yields CDR1 MNHEY and CDR2 SVGAGI. V was shortened by 2 bases and J by 3 bases, with 14 bases between the two germline ends. CDR3 length: 15 residues. The chain links TRBV6-5 to TRBJ2-7, with TRBD2 as a possible D gene (5 bases). The sequenced material came from cord blood. This TCR was recovered from a newborn girl in good health. The CDR3 DNA reads TGTGCCAGCAGTTACAGTGGGAGCGGATTCTACGAGCAGTACTTC. Encoded protein: CASSYSGSGFYEQYF.